What follows is one T cell receptor (beta chain) and its context. Its antigen is unidentified. A read error may account for a junction end that differs from germline. CDR1 and CDR2 (germline): SGHRS, YFSETQ. CDR3 length: 15 amino acids. The sample originates from a study of post-analysis software for immune sequencing data. Across the whole study: Progressive-relapsing, secondary progressive and relapsing-remitting multiple sclerosis were among the disease courses included.

Each TCR beta cDNA library carried unique molecular identifiers. A population of about 0.95 to 10 million T cells gave rise to about half a million cDNA molecules. Each CDR3 protein is one row after TCRdb ran MiXCR on the PCR reads. The sample comprises about 540,000 distinct CDR3 sequences, 34% of which are singletons, and 4.5% to 7.5% rests with the top ten. Overall study results and limits: Strong co-clustering by F measure was evident for samples that had been prepared in the same batch. A handful of TRBV segments were significantly more frequent in patients than in controls. TRBV5-6, TRBV5-1 and TRBV20-1 were among these segments. Versus controls, multiple sclerosis patients showed significantly lower diversity (normalized Chao1).

The rearrangement uses TRBV5-1 and TRBJ1-4, with 8 bases aligning to TRBD1. This clonotype was sampled from a girl under 18 with multiple sclerosis. Sequencing was carried out using blood. The CDR3 DNA follows: TGTGCCAGCAGCTCTTCAGGGGGCGGTCGGGAAAAACTGTTTTTT. Translation gives CASSSSGGGREKLFF.